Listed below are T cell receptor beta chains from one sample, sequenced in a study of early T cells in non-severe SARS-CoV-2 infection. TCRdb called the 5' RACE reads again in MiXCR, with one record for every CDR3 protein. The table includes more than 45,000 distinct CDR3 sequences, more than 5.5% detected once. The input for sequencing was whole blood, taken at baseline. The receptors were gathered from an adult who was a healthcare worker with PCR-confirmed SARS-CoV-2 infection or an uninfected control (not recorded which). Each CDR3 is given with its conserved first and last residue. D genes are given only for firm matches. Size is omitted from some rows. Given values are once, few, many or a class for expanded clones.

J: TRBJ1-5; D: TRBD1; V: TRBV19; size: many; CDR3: CASSIPGQGARQPQHF; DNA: TGTGCCAGTAGTATCCCTGGGCAGGGGGCGCGTCAGCCCCAGCATTTT
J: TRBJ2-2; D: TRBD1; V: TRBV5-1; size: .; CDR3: CASRSIGQGSTGELFF; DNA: TGCGCCAGCAGGTCGATTGGACAGGGGAGCACCGGGGAGCTGTTTTTT
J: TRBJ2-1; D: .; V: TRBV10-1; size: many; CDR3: CASSEIGAEQFF; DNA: TGCGCCAGCAGTGAGATTGGGGCCGAGCAGTTCTTC
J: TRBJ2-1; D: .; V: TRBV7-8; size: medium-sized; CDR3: CASSLARRPSSYNEQFF; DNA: TGTGCCAGCAGCTTAGCGCGGCGCCCGAGCTCCTACAATGAGCAGTTCTTC
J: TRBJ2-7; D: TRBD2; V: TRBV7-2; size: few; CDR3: CASSPRALAGGPGPNYEQYF; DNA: TGTGCCAGCAGCCCCCGGGCCCTAGCGGGAGGGCCTGGTCCTAACTACGAGCAGTACTTC
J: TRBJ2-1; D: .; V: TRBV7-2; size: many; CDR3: CASSSVAAYNEQFF; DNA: TGTGCCAGCAGCTCCGTAGCAGCTTACAATGAGCAGTTCTTC
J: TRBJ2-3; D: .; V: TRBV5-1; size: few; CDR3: CASSLISTDTQYF; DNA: TGCGCCAGCAGCTTGATTAGCACAGATACGCAGTATTTT
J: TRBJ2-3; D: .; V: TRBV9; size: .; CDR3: CASSVGRRIWATDTQYF; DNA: TGTGCCAGCAGCGTAGGGAGACGCATATGGGCCACAGATACGCAGTATTTT
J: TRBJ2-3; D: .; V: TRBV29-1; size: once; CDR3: CSTWGGTDTQYF; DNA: TGCAGCACTTGGGGGGGCACAGATACGCAGTATTTT
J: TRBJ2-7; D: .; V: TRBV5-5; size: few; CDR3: CASSAWWGGEQYF; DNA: TGTGCCAGCAGCGCCTGGTGGGGCGGCGAGCAGTACTTC
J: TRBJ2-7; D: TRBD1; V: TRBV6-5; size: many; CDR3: CAVRGDRIGEQYF; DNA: TGTGCCGTTAGGGGGGACAGGATCGGGGAGCAGTACTTC
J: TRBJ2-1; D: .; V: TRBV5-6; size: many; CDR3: CASSSLASSSYNEQFF; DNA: TGTGCCAGCAGCTCTCTAGCGTCTAGCTCCTACAATGAGCAGTTCTTC
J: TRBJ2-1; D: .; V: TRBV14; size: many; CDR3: CASSLYNEQFF; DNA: TGTGCCAGCAGCCTGTACAATGAGCAGTTCTTC
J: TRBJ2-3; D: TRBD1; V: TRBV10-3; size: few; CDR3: CAIRSDRGLSTDTQYF; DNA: TGTGCCATCAGATCGGACAGGGGTTTATCCACAGATACGCAGTATTTT
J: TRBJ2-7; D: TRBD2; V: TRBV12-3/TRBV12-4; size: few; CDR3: CASSFTSGTPYF; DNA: TGTGCCAGCAGTTTTACTAGCGGGACCCCATACTTC
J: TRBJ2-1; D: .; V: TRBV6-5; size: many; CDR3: CASSYTPYNEQFF; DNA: TGTGCCAGCAGTTATACTCCCTACAATGAGCAGTTCTTC
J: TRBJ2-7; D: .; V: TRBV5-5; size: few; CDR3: CASSPTGYEQYF; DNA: TGTGCCAGCAGCCCAACAGGATACGAGCAGTACTTC
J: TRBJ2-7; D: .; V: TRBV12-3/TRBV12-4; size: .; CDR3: CASSLGGRGTEYF; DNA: TGTGCCAGCAGTTTGGGGGGCCGGGGCACAGAGTACTTC
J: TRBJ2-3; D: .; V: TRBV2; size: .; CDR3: CASRADSHTDTQYF; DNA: TGTGCCAGCAGAGCCGACAGCCACACAGATACGCAGTATTTT
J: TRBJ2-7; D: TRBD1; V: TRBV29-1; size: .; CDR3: CSVRQGPYEQYF; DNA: TGCAGCGTACGACAGGGCCCCTACGAGCAGTACTTC
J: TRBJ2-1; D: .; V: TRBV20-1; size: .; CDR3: CSAALGPSYNEQFF; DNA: TGCAGTGCAGCCCTTGGCCCCTCCTACAATGAGCAGTTCTTC
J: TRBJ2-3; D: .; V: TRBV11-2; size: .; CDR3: CASSLGIGDTQYF; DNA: TGTGCCAGCAGCTTAGGCATAGGAGATACGCAGTATTTT
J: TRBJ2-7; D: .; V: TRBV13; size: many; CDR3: CASSLDNGAKYF; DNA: TGTGCCAGCAGCTTAGACAACGGGGCCAAGTACTTC
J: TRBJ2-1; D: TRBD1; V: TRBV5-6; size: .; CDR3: CASRRKGAREQFF; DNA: TGTGCCAGCAGAAGGAAGGGGGCCAGGGAGCAGTTCTTC
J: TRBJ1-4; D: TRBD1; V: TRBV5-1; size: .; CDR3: CASSLGDRVDEKLFF; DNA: TGCGCCAGCAGCTTGGGAGACAGGGTGGATGAAAAACTGTTTTTT
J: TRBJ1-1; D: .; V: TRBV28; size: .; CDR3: CASSFFLGGNTEAFF; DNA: TGTGCCAGCAGTTTTTTTCTCGGGGGCAACACTGAAGCTTTCTTT
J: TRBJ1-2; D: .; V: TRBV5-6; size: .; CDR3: CASSLGSNYGYTF; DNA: TGTGCCAGCAGCTTGGGCAGCAACTATGGCTACACCTTC
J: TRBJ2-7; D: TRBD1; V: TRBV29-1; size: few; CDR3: CSVQNRDRGSYEQYF; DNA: TGCAGCGTCCAGAACCGGGACAGGGGTTCCTACGAGCAGTACTTC
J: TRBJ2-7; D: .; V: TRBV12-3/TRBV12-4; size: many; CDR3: CASTKTGNEQYF; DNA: TGTGCCAGCACTAAAACAGGGAACGAGCAGTACTTC
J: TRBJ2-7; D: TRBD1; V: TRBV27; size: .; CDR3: CASSSWGQGVSEQYF; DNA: TGTGCCAGCAGTTCTTGGGGACAGGGGGTTAGTGAGCAGTACTTC
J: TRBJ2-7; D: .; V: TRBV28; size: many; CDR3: CASSPSTGRRYEQYF; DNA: TGTGCCAGCAGTCCCTCGACAGGGAGGCGCTACGAGCAGTACTTC
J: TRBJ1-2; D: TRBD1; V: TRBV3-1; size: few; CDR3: CASSHEDRAGGYTF; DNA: TGTGCCAGCAGCCACGAAGACAGGGCAGGTGGCTACACCTTC
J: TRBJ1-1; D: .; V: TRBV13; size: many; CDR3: CASSFKRAEAFF; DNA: TGTGCCAGCAGCTTTAAGAGGGCTGAAGCTTTCTTT
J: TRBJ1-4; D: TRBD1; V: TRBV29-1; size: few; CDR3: CSAAGGEKLFF; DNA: TGCAGCGCAGCAGGGGGGGAAAAACTGTTTTTT
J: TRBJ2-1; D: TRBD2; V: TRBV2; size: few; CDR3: CASSEWLAGALTEQFF; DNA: TGTGCCAGCAGTGAATGGCTAGCGGGGGCCCTGACGGAGCAGTTCTTC
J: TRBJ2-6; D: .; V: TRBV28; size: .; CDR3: CASSLLFGPGANVLTF; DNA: TGTGCCAGCAGCCTTCTATTCGGACCTGGGGCCAACGTCCTGACTTTC
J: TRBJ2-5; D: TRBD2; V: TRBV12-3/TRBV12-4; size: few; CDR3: CACSGSGRGETQYF; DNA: TGTGCTTGCAGCGGGAGCGGGAGGGGAGAGACCCAGTACTTC
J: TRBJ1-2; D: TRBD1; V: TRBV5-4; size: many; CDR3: CASSLAGTANYGYTF; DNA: TGTGCCAGCAGCTTGGCCGGGACAGCTAACTATGGCTACACCTTC
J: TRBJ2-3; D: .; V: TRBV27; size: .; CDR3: CASSRPTSGTDTQYF; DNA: TGTGCCAGCAGTCGGCCGACTAGTGGCACAGATACGCAGTATTTT
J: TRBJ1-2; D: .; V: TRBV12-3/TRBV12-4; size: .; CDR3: CASTPRLESSGYTF; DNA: TGTGCCAGCACCCCGAGACTTGAATCCTCTGGCTACACCTTC
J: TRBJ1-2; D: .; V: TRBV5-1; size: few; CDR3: CASSQGVDGYTF; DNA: TGCGCCAGCAGCCAAGGAGTCGATGGCTACACCTTC
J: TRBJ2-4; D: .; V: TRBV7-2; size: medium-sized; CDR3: CASSLEEGNIQYF; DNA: TGTGCCAGCAGCTTAGAAGAGGGGAACATTCAGTACTTC
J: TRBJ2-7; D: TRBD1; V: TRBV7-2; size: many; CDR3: CASSLAGTGVRYEQYF; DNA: TGTGCCAGCAGCTTAGCGGGGACAGGGGTGAGATACGAGCAGTACTTC
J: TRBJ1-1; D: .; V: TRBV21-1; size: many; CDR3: CASSPRLTNTEAFF; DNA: TGTGCCAGCAGCCCCCGTCTGACCAACACTGAAGCTTTCTTT
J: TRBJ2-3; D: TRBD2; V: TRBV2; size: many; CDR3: CASNGRSGTDTQYF; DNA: TGTGCCAGCAACGGGAGGAGCGGAACAGATACGCAGTATTTT
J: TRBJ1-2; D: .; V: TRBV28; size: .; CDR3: CASSFDSPNYGYTF; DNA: TGTGCCAGCAGTTTCGATTCACCAAACTATGGCTACACCTTC
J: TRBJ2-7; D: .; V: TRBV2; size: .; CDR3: CAGSGSAREQYF; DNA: TGTGCCGGATCGGGTTCCGCCAGGGAGCAGTACTTC